This TCR beta chain was documented in a study of T cell clonality in common variable immunodeficiency (dated by TCRdb to between 2015 and 2017). General study outcomes and caveats: Differences among patients in the CVID cohort limited the correlations between repertoire features and clinical complications. Even though DNA input was equal, the average per sample came to 65,000 to 85,000 unique sequences for controls compared with about 30,000 for CVID samples. According to the authors, finding the cause of the higher clonality in CVID would require sequencing the repertoires of T cell subpopulations. TCRbeta clonality was higher in CVID subjects than in healthy controls (t-test p = 0.018), and the increase was most characteristic of about a third of subjects. CVID subjects shared fewer TCRbeta clones with each other than healthy controls did (p < 0.0001). Fewer deletions and N-nucleotide insertions were reportedly observed in CVID TCRbeta sequences, and highly modified clones with 13 or more V deletions were reportedly absent from CVID TCRbeta sequences.

For sequencing input, CVID and control samples contributed equivalent amounts of genomic DNA. For every sample, a 60 bp segment covering the rearranged TCRbeta CDR3 region was amplified and then sequenced. TCRbeta amplification used the immunoSEQ assay, a bias-corrected multiplex PCR with high-throughput sequencing. The source study handled its data this way. Each unique nucleotide sequence was treated as a clone and annotated with V, D and J genes, copy number and frequency. Sequences were labeled productive if in frame, and non-productive if out of frame or containing stop codons. Clonality was calculated from Shannon's entropy as previously described. The predicted amino acid sequences of productive clones were used to derive the mean CDR3 Kyte-Doolittle hydropathy. Using the R hclust function, scaled V gene usage was clustered hierarchically with Manhattan distance and complete linkage. Sharing of clones by CDR3 amino acid sequence was evaluated by resampling 12 repertoires per group over 100 rounds. The repertoires were screened for some 69 published EBV-specific TCRbeta sequences and a few hundred published CMV-specific TCRbeta sequences. A couple of CVID samples that yielded fewer than 10,000 sequences were excluded from the analysis, so roughly 42 CVID repertoires were retained. In its TCRdb copy, this immuneACCESS table keeps in-frame sequences only and misses some clones. Where compared with another copy, unresolved V genes explain less than half of these, and the others have no known cause. The V and J calls and clone size come from that table; D and trimming were worked out from the DNA. This sample is represented by about 39,000 clones, with no singletons among them. The ten largest clones add up to around 2.6% of the sample.

Both CVID patients and healthy controls were predominantly of Caucasian heritage. Heparinized peripheral whole blood samples of about 5 to 8 ml were collected from each donor. Genomic DNA from adults with common variable immune deficiency (CVID) and from healthy adult controls was the source for sequencing TCRbeta CDR3 repertoires. There were around 22 healthy adult volunteers in the control group (around twelve female and 10 or so male), ranging in age from about 23 to 66 years, with a mean age of about 36. Diluted blood was density-centrifuged over Hypaque 1077 or Ficoll-Paque to isolate peripheral blood mononuclear cells. Genomic DNA was obtained from unsorted mononuclear cells through either Qiagen column purification or a centrifugation-based method. Relative to germline, V is 6 bases shorter and J is 9 bases shorter, with 11 bases between their ends. In the germline V gene (reference sequence), CDR1 corresponds to LNHDA and CDR2 to SQIVND. The CDR3 holds 12 amino acids from the cysteine to the phenylalanine. The 27 bases shown cover part of the CDR3, and their frame starts at base 1.

This clone came up many times. Its cognate antigen has yet to be identified. The read finishes 3 residues shy of the CDR3 end, and the germline J gene is used to complete it. Distinct nucleotide sequences in the sample also encode this CDR3. The chain employs TRBV19 and TRBJ2-2, with the D gene uncertain. The sequence was collected from a person between 18 and 75 years old in good health. The specimen sequenced was peripheral blood mononuclear cells. Incomplete CDR3 DNA: TGTGCCAGTAGCGACTCGAGACGGGAG. It codes for CASSDSRRE. The entire CDR3 is CASSDSRRELFF.